The clone carrying this T cell receptor beta chain has ten or more counts. Its antigen is undetermined. Unique molecular identifiers were built into the TCRbeta library. TCRdb recomputed calls from the PCR reads with MiXCR, one row per CDR3 protein. The sample holds about 240,000 distinct CDR3 sequences, about 25% seen once. J gave up 13 bases and V 0 bases, and 11 bases lay outside the gene matches. The CDR3 is made up of 13 amino acids. The V gene's germline CDR1 is DFQATT and CDR2 SNEGSKA (reference sequence). The entry originates in a study of T-cell reconstitution after alpha-beta-depleted transplantation in children. Study-wide points: At one year after transplant, newly produced T cells mostly accounted for T-cell counts and diversity.

The chain joins TRBV20-1 to TRBJ2-7; TRBD2 matches at 8 bases. The source material was PBMCs, sampled before TCRalphabeta/CD19-depleted stem cell transplant. This sequence was found in a girl between 2 and 10 years old with Fanconi anemia, due to receive a stem cell transplant. Here the CDR3 reads CSARDRAGVELYF. As DNA, the CDR3 is TGCAGTGCTAGAGATCGAGCGGGGGTTGAACTTTACTTC.